Listed here is a single T cell receptor (beta chain). Its antigen is not yet known. The record has no base qualities; no much larger clone is one base away. The entry originates in a study of cytomegalovirus exposure and HLA in healthy donors (dated by TCRdb to about 2017). With regard to the full study: In an earlier analysis of fewer than 750 of the donors, 250 to 350 Gb of sequence data and just under 120 million unique TCR beta sequences from about 190 million T cells were reported. Approximately 330 gigabases of sequencing data and around 80 million unique TCR sequences made up an early release that covered some 640 HLA-typed donors. Among the roughly 400 genotyped donors, approximately 82% belonged to the genetic ancestry cluster associated with self-reported Caucasian donors. The study was designed to test whether signatures of past pathogen exposure could be identified by cataloging public T cell receptors. The study used immunosequencing to profile the T cell repertoires of more than 650 subjects and linked those repertoires to cytomegalovirus serostatus. In addition to the first cohort of about 650 subjects, a separate validation cohort of approximately 130 different subjects was used. High-throughput TCR immunosequencing, statistical association of individual TCRs with disease status, and machine learning were combined to predict cytomegalovirus infection status. To study patterns of TCR occurrence, a later analysis re-analyzed previously published TCR beta repertoires from 700 or so donors and added high-resolution HLA genotyping. Rather than drawing on any new phenotypic data, the later analysis identified candidate immune exposures from TCR beta sequences and the way those sequences occurred across donors. An earlier analysis of several hundred of the donors applied high-throughput TCR beta sequencing to assess whether each TCR beta V gene segment acted as functional or pseudogenic. Donor age, sex, ethnicity and CMV serostatus were collected together with the repertoire data. In a later genetic analysis, genome-wide SNP genotypes for about 55% of the roughly 700 donors were used, and that subset was treated as a discovery cohort. All discovery cohort repertoires had been generated using a single sequencing platform. Both class I and class II loci were covered by HLA typing, at four-digit resolution. Typing coverage varied by locus: roughly 629-640 donors for A, B, C, DRB1 and DQB1; some 520 for DQA1; approximately 570 for DPA1; about 450 for DPB1. A few DR-DQ haplotypes were handled as single units for association and clustering because linkage in the cohort was strong. Among roughly 370 genotyped donors of the cohort, an average of approximately 240,000 unique TCR beta nucleotide sequences were sequenced per donor, about a sixth of them non-productive. Results and caveats for the whole study, not just this receptor: Because the 87-base-pair reads could not distinguish some IMGT-functional V segments, including TRBV6-2 and TRBV6-3, those segments were excluded. When HLA alleles, especially DR and DQ, strongly co-occurred, TCR associations were difficult to assign to individual alleles. Seventeen rarely observed V segments, including chromosome 9 orphons, were excluded from the earlier analysis of about 500 of the donors because counts were too low. The only immune exposure information available for the cohort was CMV serostatus. Specific HLA alleles were associated with 15,000 to 20,000 TCR beta sequences at a false discovery rate of 0.05 in a later analysis. Sequencing depth was assumed to be roughly uniform across donors in the presence/absence analyses, though that assumption may not hold. This cohort had only TCR beta chains sequenced, and the lack of alpha or paired-chain data limited which features could be detected. A further reported finding was that TCR beta sequences accurately predicted the HLA-A and HLA-B alleles for most subjects in the first cohort. In the study, around 160 TCR beta chains were listed as associated with cytomegalovirus. An earlier analysis of 587 of the donors showed that most TCR beta V segments appeared in productive rearrangements either about 90% or about 30% of the time, which broadly matched IMGT annotations. In a later analysis, most CMV-associated TCR beta chains were found to appear HLA-restricted, with HLA associations seemingly driven largely by CMV exposure. An association between a missense DCLRE1C variant and V-gene and J-gene trimming of TCR beta chains was found in a later genetic analysis and replicated in an independent cohort. In a later analysis, several top co-occurrence clusters were reported to appear linked to parvovirus B19, influenza, CMV and Epstein-Barr virus. Because HLA typing was missing for some donors at each locus, association tests included only the typed subset. According to a later analysis, TCR association rates differed among HLA loci, with DRB1 alleles showing the most associated TCRs and HLA-C alleles showing the fewest. A cluster of highly shared sequence variants was judged likely to be a technical artifact of the sequencing pipeline. Across donors, most TCR sequences were observed very rarely, whereas some public TCRs were present in many individuals. The authors suggested that the approach could potentially be extended to other disease states and immunological phenotypes. The classifier was reported to diagnose cytomegalovirus status with high specificity and sensitivity in both the original and validation cohorts. Linkage disequilibrium might explain the correlated functional status among segregating V segments, but an unknown experimental factor could not be ruled out. Three of the identified cytomegalovirus-associated TCR beta chains were confirmed in vitro to be specific for cytomegalovirus antigens. A later genetic analysis reported fewer N-insertions in productive TCRs among donors in an Asian-associated ancestry cluster than the roughly 700-donor mean. In a later analysis, HLA-associated TCR beta chains showed more clonal expansion and lower generation probabilities than non-associated chains that were equally common.

The CDR3, from cysteine to phenylalanine, totals 14 residues. The read is trimmed to its CDR3 DNA, 42 bases read in frame from base 1. Reading the germline V gene (reference sequence) gives CDR1 MNHEY and CDR2 SMNVEV. Compared with germline, V lacks 8 bases and J lacks 4 bases; bases without a gene match: 9. The library was generated by the immunoSEQ multiplex PCR assay. A mixture of 60 forward primers for TCR Vbeta segments and 13 reverse primers for TCR Jbeta segments was used in the multiplex PCR. A multiplex PCR assay on genomic DNA amplified the CDR3 region of rearranged TCR beta genes. Amplified TCR beta libraries were sequenced as 87-base-pair reads on the Illumina HiSeq System. For the original study's pipeline: In a later analysis, roughly 80 million unique TCR beta chains were counted across the 500 to 850 repertoires, and roughly 10 million of these chains were shared by at least two donors. Raw reads were error-corrected and collapsed into unique sequences by a nearest-neighbor algorithm in which closely related sequences were merged to remove PCR and sequencing errors. V, D and J gene segments were assigned by aligning CDR3 sequences to IMGT reference sequences. For a sequence to be retained, at least a six-nucleotide match to both a V gene segment and a J gene segment was required. A rearrangement was called productive if the CDR3 had no stop codons and remained in frame with V and J, and every other rearrangement was called non-productive. Following IMGT convention, CDR3 was defined as the stretch from the second conserved V-encoded cysteine up to the conserved J-encoded phenylalanine. The earlier analysis of about 560 of the donors excluded any sequence lacking an unambiguous match to a single V gene segment. An earlier analysis of approximately 590 of the donors classified V segments as functional when productive rearrangements were above 56.7% and as segregating when the standard deviation between donors was above 5%. A statistical classification framework was developed to diagnose cytomegalovirus status using the catalog of TCR beta chain sequences. V and J gene assignment, in a later analysis, came from comparing TCR nucleotide sequences with IMGT/GENE-DB human TR gene sequences. A later analysis assigned CDR3 sequences and most-parsimonious VDJ recombination scenarios with the TCRdist pipeline. In a later analysis, each TCR beta chain was defined by its CDR3 amino acid sequence together with its V-gene family, and reads lacking a unique V-gene family were excluded. A later analysis removed 450 to 600 highly shared, low-generation-probability nucleotide sequences to deal with suspected cross-contamination and a sequencing artifact. In a later analysis, a clonal expansion index for each public chain was calculated from normalized within-repertoire ranks of inferred template counts. Generation probabilities in a later analysis came from a VDJ recombination model fitted to out-of-frame rearrangements, and those results were checked against IGoR. Hypergeometric tests were used in a later analysis to score TCR-TCR, TCR-HLA and TCR-CMV co-occurrence, with a repertoire-size bias correction applied to the TCR pairs. A later analysis estimated false discovery rates by permuting HLA or CMV assignments 20 times. In a later analysis, co-occurring TCRs were grouped using DBSCAN, and TCRdist sequence similarity was added for clustering within HLA-allele-positive subsets. Repertoires with fewer than 30,000 or more than 120,000 public chains, plus five repertoires with anomalous nucleotide sharing, were excluded from co-occurrence clustering. TCRdb took this table from immuneACCESS and kept in-frame rearrangements with V and J called. Such tables lack part of the clones; where checked against another copy, unresolved V genes explain under half of the gap, and the rest is unexplained. D and trimming were read from the DNA, whereas the V and J calls and clone size are those reported in that table. The sample yields 100,000 to 150,000 clones; around 73% were counted once. The ten most abundant clones make up 11% of the sample.

The cohort comprised more than 550 healthy bone marrow donors. All cohort members were sampled while nominally healthy, although unrecorded immune exposures were likely present. The donor was CMV seropositive and was included in the group of some 290 seropositive cohort members. A peripheral blood sample was collected from each donor, and TCR beta sequencing was performed on peripheral blood mononuclear cells. Genomic DNA was extracted from the blood cell samples with the Qiagen DNeasy Blood Extraction Kit. The TCR originated in a man aged 25 to 40 in good health and CMV-seropositive. The specimen was PBMCs. This chain joins TRBV27 to TRBJ2-7; 9 nucleotides in the junction match TRBD1. The CDR3 region has the sequence CASRRQGGRYEQYF. The DNA sequence is given as TGTGCCAGCCGAAGACAGGGGGGTCGTTACGAGCAGTACTTC.